Listed here are 12 T cell receptor beta chains from one sample, sequenced in a study of regulatory T cells in long-lasting Graves disease. Time point defined: persistent/refractory GD, antithyroid drugs over 5 years with positive TRAb. The TCR library was made from RNA that had been extracted from PBMCs in TRIzol. Arm-PCR of CDR3 regions and iRepertoire HTBI primers were used to build TCR beta libraries. TCRdb passed the multiplex PCR reads through MiXCR, listing each CDR3 protein once. The data hold hundreds of thousands of distinct CDR3 sequences, with around a fifth observed a single time. Sequenced here: peripheral blood mononuclear cells (PBMCs), sampled when the disease was refractory, from a patient treated with antithyroid drugs. Source of these receptors: a female donor with Graves disease.

The chain carries TRBV4-1 and TRBJ2-5, with D unresolved. Trimming took off 0 bases at V and 2 bases at J, with 16 bases between the two ends. The CDR3 has 17 residues. Germline V gene data show CDR1 as MGHRA and CDR2 as YSYEKL. CDR3 loop: CASSQDPNGGGQETQYF. The CDR3 bases are TGCGCCAGCAGCCAAGATCCCAACGGCGGCGGACAAGAGACCCAGTACTTC.

V usage is TRBV5-1 and J usage is TRBJ2-7; D may match TRBD1 or TRBD2 (6 bases each). Trimming removed 0 bases at V and 6 bases at J, with 10 bases between. The germline CDR1 and CDR2 sequences are SGHRS and YFSETQ. CDR3 length: 13 residues. The CDR3 loop is CASSLGGAGEQYF. DNA for the CDR3: TGCGCCAGCAGCTTGGGGGGGGCGGGCGAGCAGTACTTC.

The chain employs TRBV27 and TRBJ2-2, with a weak D call TRBD2 (5 bases). This CDR3 contains 14 residues. The V end was cut by 7 bases, the J end by 6 bases, with 15 bases between. Germline CDR1 is MNHEY and CDR2 is SMNVEV (reference sequence). The CDR3 region is CASMFHRDPGELFF. The CDR3, as DNA: TGTGCCAGCATGTTCCATCGGGATCCCGGGGAGCTGTTTTTT.

This clonotype was seen a single time. The chain carries TRBV28 and TRBJ2-3; tentative D call: TRBD1 (6 bases). V was cut by 6 bases and J by 1 base, with 20 bases left in between. This CDR3 is built from 17 residues. CDR1 MDHEN and CDR2 SYDVKM come from the germline V gene. The CDR3 reads CASSLTQGPPGTDTQYF. The CDR3 nucleotides are TGTGCCAGCAGCCTCACACAGGGCCCGCCCGGCACAGATACGCAGTATTTT. Full variable domain (outside the CDR3, taken from reference TRBV28 and TRBJ2-3): DVKVTQSSRYLVKRTGEKVFLECVQDMDHENMFWYRQDPGLGLRLIYFSYDVKMKEKGDIPEGYSVSREKKERFSLILESASTNQTSMYLCASSLTQGPPGTDTQYFGPGTRLTVL.

The chain links TRBV5-4 to TRBJ2-7; D uncertain. The CDR3 has 15 residues. V was shortened by 4 bases and J by 2 bases, with 16 bases between the two germline ends. CDR1 and CDR2 (germline): SGHNT, YYREEE (reference sequence). CDR3 sequence: CASSRRGDAPYEQYF. The CDR3 DNA follows: TGTGCCAGCAGCCGGCGAGGTGATGCCCCCTACGAGCAGTACTTC.

This clonotype was observed a handful of times. The chain joins TRBV20-1 to TRBJ2-7; 11 bases map to TRBD2. The germline gives CDR1 DFQATT, CDR2 SNEGSKA (reference sequence). Germline trimming cut 6 bases from V and 2 bases from J; bases unmatched to any gene: 6. CDR3 length: 14 amino acids. CDR3 sequence reads: CSAKLAGGPYEQYF. The CDR3 nucleotides are TGCAGTGCAAAGCTAGCGGGAGGCCCCTACGAGCAGTACTTC.

The chain couples TRBV2 to TRBJ2-1; no firm D call. Per the germline V gene, CDR1 is SNHLY and CDR2 is FYNNEI. With 10 bases removed from V and 4 bases from J, the gap between germline ends came to 11 bases. The CDR3 length is 12 residues. In DNA form, the CDR3 reads TGTGCCACCGTGCTGTCGTACAATGAGCAGTTCTTC. Translating it yields CATVLSYNEQFF.

Regarding this clonotype: An end of the junction differs from the germline gene, which may be a read error. V is TRBV6-1 and J is TRBJ2-6; 8 bases are shared with TRBD2. CDR1 MNHNS and CDR2 SASEGT come from the germline V gene. This CDR3 region has 17 residues. Here the CDR3 reads CGSSYGGRSSGANVLTF. The CDR3 nucleotides read TGTGGCAGCAGTTACGGCGGGAGGAGCTCTGGGGCCAACGTCCTGACTTTC.

In its sample, this clonotype was seen many times. The rearrangement uses TRBV6-1 and TRBJ1-6, with TRBD1 matching over 10 bases. Trimming removed 8 bases from V and 7 bases from J; junction bases left unmatched: 8. CDR1 is MNHNS, CDR2 SASEGT, per germline. This CDR3 has 15 amino acids. The CDR3 spells CASGRQGARNSPLHF. The CDR3 coding sequence is TGTGCCAGCGGTAGACAGGGGGCGCGGAATTCACCCCTCCACTTT.

This clonotype was recorded at least ten times. The chain carries TRBV7-9 and TRBJ2-5, with D unclear. This CDR3 has 14 amino acids. Trimming stripped 4 bases from V and 0 bases from J, with 9 bases between. CDR1 is SEHNR and CDR2 is FQNEAQ in the germline V gene (reference sequence). The CDR3 sequence: CASSSPEYQETQYF. The CDR3 DNA follows: TGTGCCAGCAGCTCTCCAGAGTACCAAGAGACCCAGTACTTC.

This clonotype has just a few counts. The chain employs TRBV7-9 and TRBJ2-3, with a weak D call TRBD2 (6 bases). Trimming shortened V by 5 bases and J by 6 bases, and 21 bases separated the two germline ends. This CDR3 region has 16 residues. From germline, CDR1 is SEHNR and CDR2 FQNEAQ (reference sequence). CDR3 sequence (DNA): TGTGCCAGCAGCCCGCGCCCCGGGAGACGGCGCGATACGCAGTATTTT. This sequence encodes CASSPRPGRRRDTQYF.

The table lists this clonotype with a few counts. The chain carries TRBV15 and TRBJ2-5; D could derive from TRBD1 or TRBD2 (5 bases each). V lost 1 base, J lost 3 bases, and 12 bases lay in between. CDR3 length: 15 amino acids. Germline V gene data show CDR1 as LNHNV and CDR2 as YYDKDF (reference sequence). CDR3 loop: CATSRVGGGEETQYF. The CDR3 coding sequence is TGTGCCACCAGCAGAGTTGGGGGTGGAGAAGAGACCCAGTACTTC. Complete variable domain (other parts from reference TRBV15 and TRBJ2-5): DAMVIQNPRYQVTQFGKPVTLSCSQTLNHNVMYWYQQKSSQAPKLLFHYYDKDFNNEADTPDNFQSRRPNTSFCFLDIRSPGLGDTAMYLCATSRVGGGEETQYFGPGTRLLVL.